This T cell receptor beta chain appears in the sequencing data of a study of cytomegalovirus exposure and HLA in healthy donors. Turning to the study itself: Around 87 million unique TCRs, all from HLA-typed donors, were included in an early release of the data. Among about 380 genotyped donors, approximately 80% fell in the Caucasian-associated ancestry cluster.

The CDR3 contains 14 residues. The trim removed 8 bases at V and 5 bases at J, leaving 11 bases unmatched. The germline V gene encodes CDR1 ENHRY and CDR2 SYGVKD. PCR employed 60 Vbeta and 13 Jbeta primers. Data came from immunoSEQ multiplex PCR; TCRdb stores just in-frame clones and leaves some out. The sample includes some 140,000 clones, approximately 89% seen only once; the top ten take under 7.5%. This chain connects TRBV10-3 to TRBJ2-7; 8 nucleotides match TRBD2. This TCR came from a woman in her thirties in good health and CMV-seropositive. The material sequenced was PBMCs. The CDR3: CAIGSGTRDNEQYF. The CDR3 coding sequence is TGTGCCATCGGGTCCGGGACTAGAGATAACGAGCAGTACTTC.